Listed below are T cell receptor beta chains from one sample, sequenced in a study of blood T cell repertoires in COVID-19. Here immunoSEQ multiplex PCR was the method, and the copy in TCRdb shows in-frame clones only, minus some. The table shows 150,000 to 200,000 clones, with about 81% occurring only once. Sequences were obtained from peripheral blood. Every receptor here comes from an elderly woman with COVID-19, enrolled during active disease. Both conserved end residues are trimmed from each CDR3. Each record gives: V gene, CDR3 length, clone size, J gene, CDR3 protein. Rows may omit the clone size; those that give it use once, few, many or a size class.

V gene: TRBV5-4
CDR3 length: 13
clone size: once
J gene: TRBJ2-7
CDR3 protein: ASSSTAGGFYEQY

V gene: TRBV21-1
CDR3 length: 13
clone size: NA
J gene: TRBJ2-7
CDR3 protein: ASSKALAGAYEQY

V gene: TRBV13
CDR3 length: 13
clone size: NA
J gene: TRBJ2-6
CDR3 protein: ASSRGRAGANVLT

V gene: TRBV7-2
CDR3 length: 12
clone size: NA
J gene: TRBJ1-2
CDR3 protein: ASSLEGGSYGYT

V gene: TRBV10-3
CDR3 length: 12
clone size: NA
J gene: TRBJ2-2
CDR3 protein: AISGGPLSGELF

V gene: TRBV11-2
CDR3 length: 12
clone size: NA
J gene: TRBJ2-7
CDR3 protein: ASSFGTGAYEQY

V gene: TRBV19
CDR3 length: 15
clone size: NA
J gene: TRBJ1-5
CDR3 protein: ASSVTSPAYSNQPQH

V gene: TRBV6-6
CDR3 length: 10
clone size: once
J gene: TRBJ2-3
CDR3 protein: ASSLDSLLQY

V gene: TRBV18
CDR3 length: 11
clone size: NA
J gene: TRBJ2-7
CDR3 protein: ASSPPMRQGQY

V gene: TRBV5-1
CDR3 length: 14
clone size: NA
J gene: TRBJ2-6
CDR3 protein: ASSLERASGANVLT

V gene: TRBV6-5
CDR3 length: 12
clone size: NA
J gene: TRBJ1-2
CDR3 protein: ASSYSGQPYGYT

V gene: TRBV28
CDR3 length: 13
clone size: few
J gene: TRBJ1-5
CDR3 protein: ASSPTGSSNQPQH

V gene: TRBV11-2
CDR3 length: 13
clone size: NA
J gene: TRBJ2-7
CDR3 protein: ASSLGSSSLYEQY

V gene: TRBV5-1
CDR3 length: 13
clone size: once
J gene: TRBJ2-7
CDR3 protein: ASSPQGAEISEQY

V gene: TRBV3-1/TRBV3-2
CDR3 length: 16
clone size: NA
J gene: TRBJ2-1
CDR3 protein: ASSQDRFRTGAWYEQF

V gene: TRBV7-9
CDR3 length: 12
clone size: many
J gene: TRBJ1-2
CDR3 protein: ASSFDTEFDGYT

V gene: TRBV6-5
CDR3 length: 13
clone size: NA
J gene: TRBJ1-2
CDR3 protein: ASSYSGMGQYGYT

V gene: TRBV10-2
CDR3 length: 13
clone size: NA
J gene: TRBJ2-2
CDR3 protein: ASSEGGTYTGELF

V gene: TRBV15
CDR3 length: 10
clone size: once
J gene: TRBJ2-5
CDR3 protein: ATVAGQETQY

V gene: TRBV6-5
CDR3 length: 9
clone size: NA
J gene: TRBJ1-1
CDR3 protein: ASRGLTEAF

V gene: TRBV27
CDR3 length: 11
clone size: NA
J gene: TRBJ1-2
CDR3 protein: ASRNRENYGYT

V gene: TRBV13
CDR3 length: 13
clone size: NA
J gene: TRBJ1-2
CDR3 protein: ASSLWTGGSYGYT

V gene: TRBV12-3/TRBV12-4
CDR3 length: 11
clone size: NA
J gene: TRBJ1-6
CDR3 protein: ASSRQHNSPLH

V gene: TRBV5-1
CDR3 length: 13
clone size: NA
J gene: TRBJ2-1
CDR3 protein: ASSWGLSRHNEQF

V gene: TRBV19
CDR3 length: 14
clone size: NA
J gene: TRBJ1-6
CDR3 protein: ASSTSKSSYNSPLH

V gene: TRBV6-5
CDR3 length: 13
clone size: NA
J gene: TRBJ1-2
CDR3 protein: ASTPRVQGSEGYT

V gene: TRBV4-2
CDR3 length: 13
clone size: NA
J gene: TRBJ2-2
CDR3 protein: ASSQGRVYTGELF

V gene: TRBV4-3
CDR3 length: 12
clone size: many
J gene: TRBJ2-7
CDR3 protein: ASSQDRGPYEQY

V gene: TRBV28
CDR3 length: 10
clone size: NA
J gene: TRBJ1-5
CDR3 protein: ATGNRLKDQH

V gene: TRBV27
CDR3 length: 14
clone size: few
J gene: TRBJ2-2
CDR3 protein: ASSLGLQGYTGELF

V gene: TRBV28
CDR3 length: 14
clone size: NA
J gene: TRBJ2-5
CDR3 protein: ASSLRAGVSEETQY

V gene: TRBV5-1
CDR3 length: 12
clone size: once
J gene: TRBJ1-6
CDR3 protein: ASSLGTPNSPLH

V gene: TRBV11-2
CDR3 length: 13
clone size: NA
J gene: TRBJ2-7
CDR3 protein: ASSASGTNPYEQY

V gene: TRBV5-1
CDR3 length: 13
clone size: NA
J gene: TRBJ2-7
CDR3 protein: ASSSPGQAVYEQY